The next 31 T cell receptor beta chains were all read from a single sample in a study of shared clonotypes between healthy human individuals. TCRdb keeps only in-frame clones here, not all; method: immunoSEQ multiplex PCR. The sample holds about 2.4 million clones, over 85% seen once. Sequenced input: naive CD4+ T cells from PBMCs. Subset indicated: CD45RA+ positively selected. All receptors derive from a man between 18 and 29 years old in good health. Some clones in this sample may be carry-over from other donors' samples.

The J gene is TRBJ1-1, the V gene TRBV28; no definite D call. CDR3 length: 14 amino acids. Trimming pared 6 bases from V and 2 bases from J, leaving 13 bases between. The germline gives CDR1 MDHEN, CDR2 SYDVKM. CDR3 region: CASSKWALNTEAFF. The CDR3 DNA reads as TGTGCCAGCAGCAAGTGGGCACTTAACACTGAAGCTTTCTTT.

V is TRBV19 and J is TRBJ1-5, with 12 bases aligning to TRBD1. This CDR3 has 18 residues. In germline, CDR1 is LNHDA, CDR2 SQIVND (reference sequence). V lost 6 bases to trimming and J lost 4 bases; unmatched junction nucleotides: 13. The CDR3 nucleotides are TGTGCCAGTAGGGGAATAGAGGGACAGGGGGCTCGTAATCAGCCCCAGCATTTT. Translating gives CASRGIEGQGARNQPQHF.

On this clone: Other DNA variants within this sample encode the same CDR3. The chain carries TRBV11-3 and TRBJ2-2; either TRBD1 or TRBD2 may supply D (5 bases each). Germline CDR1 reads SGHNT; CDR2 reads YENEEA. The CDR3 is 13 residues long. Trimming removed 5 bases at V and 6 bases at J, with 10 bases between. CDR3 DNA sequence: TGTGCCAGCAGCCTCCGAGGGGCCGGGGAGCTGTTTTTT. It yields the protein CASSLRGAGELFF.

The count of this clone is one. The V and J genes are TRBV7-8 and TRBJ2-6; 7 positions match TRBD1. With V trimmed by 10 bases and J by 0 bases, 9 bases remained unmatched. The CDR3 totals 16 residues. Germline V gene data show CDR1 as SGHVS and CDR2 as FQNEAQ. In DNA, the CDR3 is TGTGCCACCCTAGACAGGGTACACTCTGGGGCCAACGTCCTGACTTTC. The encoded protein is CATLDRVHSGANVLTF.

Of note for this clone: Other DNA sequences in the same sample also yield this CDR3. CDR3 coding DNA: TGTGCCAGTAAGAGCTCTGGAAACACCATATATTTT. This encodes CASKSSGNTIYF. This chain joins TRBV6-5 and TRBJ1-3; no definite D call. The CDR3 loop spans 12 amino acids. The germline V gene encodes CDR1 MNHEY and CDR2 SVGAGI. Deletions cut 9 bases from V and 0 bases from J, with 6 bases between.

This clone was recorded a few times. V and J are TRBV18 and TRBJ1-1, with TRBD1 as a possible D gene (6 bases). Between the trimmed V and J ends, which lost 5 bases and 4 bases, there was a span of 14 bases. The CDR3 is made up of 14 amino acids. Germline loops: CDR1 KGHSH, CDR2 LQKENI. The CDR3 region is CASSAQGGGTEAFF. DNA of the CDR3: TGTGCCAGCTCAGCACAGGGAGGGGGCACTGAAGCTTTCTTT. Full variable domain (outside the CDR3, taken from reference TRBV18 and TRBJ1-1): NAGVMQNPRHLVRRRGQEARLRCSPMKGHSHVYWYRQLPEEGLKFMVYLQKENIIDESGMPKERFSAEFPKEGPSILRIQQVVRGDSAAYFCASSAQGGGTEAFFGQGTRLTVV.

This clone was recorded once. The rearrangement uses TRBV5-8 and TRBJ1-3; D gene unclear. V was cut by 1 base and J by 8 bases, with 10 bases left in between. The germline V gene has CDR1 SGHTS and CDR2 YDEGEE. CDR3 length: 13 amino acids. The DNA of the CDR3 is TGTGCCAGCAGCTTGCTAGGGTGGGACACCATATATTTT. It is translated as CASSLLGWDTIYF.

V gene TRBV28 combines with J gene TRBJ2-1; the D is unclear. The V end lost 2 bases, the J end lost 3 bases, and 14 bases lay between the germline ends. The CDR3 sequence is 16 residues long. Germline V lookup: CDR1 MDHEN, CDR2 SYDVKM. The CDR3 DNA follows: TGTGCCAGCAGTTTACCCCTTACACTCAACTACAATGAGCAGTTCTTC. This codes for CASSLPLTLNYNEQFF.

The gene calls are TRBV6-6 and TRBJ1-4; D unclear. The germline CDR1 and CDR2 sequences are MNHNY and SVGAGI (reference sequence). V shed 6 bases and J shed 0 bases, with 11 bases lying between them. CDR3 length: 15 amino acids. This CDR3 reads CASRKEGATNEKLFF. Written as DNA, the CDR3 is TGTGCCAGCAGGAAAGAGGGTGCAACTAATGAAAAACTGTTTTTT.

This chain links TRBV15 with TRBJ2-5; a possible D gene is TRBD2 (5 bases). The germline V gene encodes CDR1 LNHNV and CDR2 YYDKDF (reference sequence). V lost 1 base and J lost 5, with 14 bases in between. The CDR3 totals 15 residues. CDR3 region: CATSRGILGEETQYF. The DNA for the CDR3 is TGTGCCACCAGCAGAGGTATCTTGGGAGAGGAGACCCAGTACTTC. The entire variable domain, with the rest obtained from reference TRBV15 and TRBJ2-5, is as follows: DAMVIQNPRYQVTQFGKPVTLSCSQTLNHNVMYWYQQKSSQAPKLLFHYYDKDFNNEADTPDNFQSRRPNTSFCFLDIRSPGLGDTAMYLCATSRGILGEETQYFGPGTRLLVL.

CDR3 loop: CAIRGLAANEQFF. CDR3 DNA sequence: TGTGCCATCAGGGGACTAGCGGCCAATGAGCAGTTCTTC. The chain couples TRBV10-3 to TRBJ2-1; 11 bases are shared with TRBD2. The germline gives CDR1 ENHRY, CDR2 SYGVKD. The CDR3 covers 13 residues. V shed 6 bases, J shed 6 bases, and the junction held 1 base outside the gene matches.

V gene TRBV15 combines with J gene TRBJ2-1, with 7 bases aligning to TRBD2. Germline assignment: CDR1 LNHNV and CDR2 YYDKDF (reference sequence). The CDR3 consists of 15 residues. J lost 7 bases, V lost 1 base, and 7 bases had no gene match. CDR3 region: CATSRVAGVGNEQFF. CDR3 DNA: TGTGCCACCAGCAGAGTTGCGGGAGTGGGGAATGAGCAGTTCTTC.

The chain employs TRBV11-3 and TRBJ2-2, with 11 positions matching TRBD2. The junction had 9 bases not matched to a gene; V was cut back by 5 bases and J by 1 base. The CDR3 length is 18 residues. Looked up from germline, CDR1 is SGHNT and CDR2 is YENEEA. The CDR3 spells CASSLRTSGLGNTGELFF. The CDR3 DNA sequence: TGTGCCAGCAGCCTCAGGACTAGCGGGCTGGGGAACACCGGGGAGCTGTTTTTT. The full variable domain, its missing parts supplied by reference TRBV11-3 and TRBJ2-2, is EAGVVQSPRYKIIEKKQPVAFWCNPISGHNTLYWYLQNLGQGPELLIRYENEEAVDDSQLPKDRFSAERLKGVDSTLKIQPAELGDSAVYLCASSLRTSGLGNTGELFFGEGSRLTVL.

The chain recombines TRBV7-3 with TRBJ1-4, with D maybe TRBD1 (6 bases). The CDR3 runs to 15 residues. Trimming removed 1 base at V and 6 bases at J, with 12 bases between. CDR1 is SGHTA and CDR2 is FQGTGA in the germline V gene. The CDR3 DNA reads TGTGCCAGCAGCTTAAATCGGGACAACTATGAAAAACTGTTTTTT. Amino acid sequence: CASSLNRDNYEKLFF.

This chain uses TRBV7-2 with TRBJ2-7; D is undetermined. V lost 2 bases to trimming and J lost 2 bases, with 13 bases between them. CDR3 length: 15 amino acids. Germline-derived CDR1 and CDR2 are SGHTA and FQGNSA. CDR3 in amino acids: CASSLRAVSTYEQYF. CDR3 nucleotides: TGTGCCAGCAGCTTAAGGGCGGTATCGACCTACGAGCAGTACTTC.

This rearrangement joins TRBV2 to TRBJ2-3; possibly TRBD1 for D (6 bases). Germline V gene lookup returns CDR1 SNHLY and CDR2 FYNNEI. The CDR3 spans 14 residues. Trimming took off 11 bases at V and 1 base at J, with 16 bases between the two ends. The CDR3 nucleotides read TGTGCCTCGAAACGGGCAGGGGGCACAGATACGCAGTATTTT. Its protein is CASKRAGGTDTQYF.

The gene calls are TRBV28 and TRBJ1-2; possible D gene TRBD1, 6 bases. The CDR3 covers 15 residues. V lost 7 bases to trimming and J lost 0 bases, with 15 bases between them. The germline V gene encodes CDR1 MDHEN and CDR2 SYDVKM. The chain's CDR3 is CASTWGGAANYGYTF. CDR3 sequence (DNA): TGTGCCAGCACATGGGGGGGCGCGGCTAACTATGGCTACACCTTC.

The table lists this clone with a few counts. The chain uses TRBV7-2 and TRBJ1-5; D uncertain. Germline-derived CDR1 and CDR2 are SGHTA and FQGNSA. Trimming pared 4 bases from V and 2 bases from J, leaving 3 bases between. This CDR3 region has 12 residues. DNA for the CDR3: TGTGCCAGCAGCTGGGGCAATCAGCCCCAGCATTTT. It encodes CASSWGNQPQHF.

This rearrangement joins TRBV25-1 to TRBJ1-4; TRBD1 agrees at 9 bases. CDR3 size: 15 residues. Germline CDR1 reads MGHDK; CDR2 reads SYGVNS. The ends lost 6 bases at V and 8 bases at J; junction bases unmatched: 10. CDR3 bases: TGTGCCAGCAGGCGACGGACAGGGGCAGGAGAAAAACTGTTTTTT. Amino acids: CASRRRTGAGEKLFF.

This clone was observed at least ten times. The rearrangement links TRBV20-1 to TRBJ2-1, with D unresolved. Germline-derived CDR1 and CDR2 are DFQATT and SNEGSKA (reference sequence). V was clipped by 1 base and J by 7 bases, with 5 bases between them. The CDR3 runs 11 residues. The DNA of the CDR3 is TGCAGTGCTAGAGCTGGGAATGAGCAGTTCTTC. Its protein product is CSARAGNEQFF.

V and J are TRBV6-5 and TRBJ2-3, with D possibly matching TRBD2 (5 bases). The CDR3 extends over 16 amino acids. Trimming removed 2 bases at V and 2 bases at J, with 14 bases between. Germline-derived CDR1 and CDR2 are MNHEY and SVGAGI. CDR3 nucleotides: TGTGCCAGCAGTTACGCTAAGACTGACTACACAGATACGCAGTATTTT. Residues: CASSYAKTDYTDTQYF.

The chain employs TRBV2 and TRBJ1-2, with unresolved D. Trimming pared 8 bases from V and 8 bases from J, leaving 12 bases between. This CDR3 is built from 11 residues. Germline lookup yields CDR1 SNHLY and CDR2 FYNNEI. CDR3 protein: CASGRGYGYTF. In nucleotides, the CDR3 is TGTGCCAGCGGACGGGGTTACGGCTACACCTTC.

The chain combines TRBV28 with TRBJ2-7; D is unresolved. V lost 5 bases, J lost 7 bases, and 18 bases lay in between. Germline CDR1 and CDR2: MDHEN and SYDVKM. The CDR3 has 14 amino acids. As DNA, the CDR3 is TGTGCCAGCAGTCTGAGTGTAGCTCGTGGTGAGCAGTACTTC. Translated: CASSLSVARGEQYF.

This chain's CDR3 is CASTPLASYEQYF. DNA of the CDR3: TGTGCCAGCACTCCTCTAGCTTCCTACGAGCAGTACTTC. The chain has TRBV6-1 and TRBJ2-7, with a weak D call TRBD2 (5 bases). From germline, CDR1 is MNHNS and CDR2 SASEGT. V was cut by 7 bases and J by 1 base, with 11 bases left in between. CDR3 length: 13 amino acids.

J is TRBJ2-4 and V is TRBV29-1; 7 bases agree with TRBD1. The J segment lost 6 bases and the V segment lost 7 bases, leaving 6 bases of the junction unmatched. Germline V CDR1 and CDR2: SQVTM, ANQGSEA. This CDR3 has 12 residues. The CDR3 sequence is CSARDSLNIQYF. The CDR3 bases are TGCAGCGCCCGGGACAGCCTAAACATTCAGTACTTC.

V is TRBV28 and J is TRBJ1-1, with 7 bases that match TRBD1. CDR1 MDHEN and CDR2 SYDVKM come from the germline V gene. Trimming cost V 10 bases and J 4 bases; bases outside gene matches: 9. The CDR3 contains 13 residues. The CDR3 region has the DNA TGTGCCACCCAACACAGGGGTACCACTGAAGCTTTCTTT. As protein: CATQHRGTTEAFF.

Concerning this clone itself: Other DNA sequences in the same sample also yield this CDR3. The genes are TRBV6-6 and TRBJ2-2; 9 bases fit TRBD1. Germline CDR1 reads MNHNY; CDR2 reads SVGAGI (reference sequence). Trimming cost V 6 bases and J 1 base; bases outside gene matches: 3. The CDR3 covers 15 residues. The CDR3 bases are TGTGCCAGCAGCCCGGGACAGGGGAACACCGGGGAGCTGTTTTTT. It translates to CASSPGQGNTGELFF.

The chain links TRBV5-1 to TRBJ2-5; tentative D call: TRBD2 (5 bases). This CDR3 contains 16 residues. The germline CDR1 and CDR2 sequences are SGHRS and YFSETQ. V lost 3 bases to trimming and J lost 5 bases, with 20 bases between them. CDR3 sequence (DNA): TGCGCCAGCAGCTCCATGCGGACCGCGGGTTCGGAGACCCAGTACTTC. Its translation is CASSSMRTAGSETQYF. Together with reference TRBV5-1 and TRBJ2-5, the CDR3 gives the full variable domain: KAGVTQTPRYLIKTRGQQVTLSCSPISGHRSVSWYQQTPGQGLQFLFEYFSETQRNKGNFPGRFSGRQFSNSRSEMNVSTLELGDSALYLCASSSMRTAGSETQYFGPGTRLLVL.

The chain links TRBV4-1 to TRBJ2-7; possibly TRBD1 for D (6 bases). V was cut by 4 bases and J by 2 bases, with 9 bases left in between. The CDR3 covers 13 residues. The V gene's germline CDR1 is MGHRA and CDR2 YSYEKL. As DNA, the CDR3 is TGCGCCAGCAGCCGGGGGCTTCCCTACGAGCAGTACTTC. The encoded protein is CASSRGLPYEQYF.

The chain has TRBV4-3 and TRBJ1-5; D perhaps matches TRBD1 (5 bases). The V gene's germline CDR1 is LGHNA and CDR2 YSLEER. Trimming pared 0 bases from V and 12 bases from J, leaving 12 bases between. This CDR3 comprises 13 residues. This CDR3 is CASSQDGRGLQHF. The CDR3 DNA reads TGCGCCAGCAGCCAAGATGGGAGGGGCCTCCAGCATTTT.

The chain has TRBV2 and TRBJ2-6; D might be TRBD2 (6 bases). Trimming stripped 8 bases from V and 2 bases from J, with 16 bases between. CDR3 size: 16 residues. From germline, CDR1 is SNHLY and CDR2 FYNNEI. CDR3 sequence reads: CASSPLSGAGANVLTF. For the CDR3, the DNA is TGTGCCAGCTCACCCCTCTCGGGAGCTGGGGCCAACGTCCTGACTTTC.